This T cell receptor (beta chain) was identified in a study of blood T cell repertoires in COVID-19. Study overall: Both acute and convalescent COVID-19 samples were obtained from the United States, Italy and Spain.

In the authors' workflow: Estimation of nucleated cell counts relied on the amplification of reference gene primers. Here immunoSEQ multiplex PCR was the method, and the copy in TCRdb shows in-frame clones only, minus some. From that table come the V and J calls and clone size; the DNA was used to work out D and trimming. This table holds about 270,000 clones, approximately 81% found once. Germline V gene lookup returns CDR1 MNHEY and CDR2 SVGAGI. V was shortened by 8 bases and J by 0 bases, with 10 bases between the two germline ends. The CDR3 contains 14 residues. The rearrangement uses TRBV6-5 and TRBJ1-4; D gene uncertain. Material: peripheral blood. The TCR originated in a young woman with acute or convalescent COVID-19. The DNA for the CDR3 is TGTGCCAGCCGTCCCACATCAACTAATGAAAAACTGTTTTTT. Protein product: CASRPTSTNEKLFF.